Below, 10 T cell receptor beta chains from the same sample are listed, as sequenced in a study of T cell changes during pregnancy in multiple sclerosis. Clones were sequenced by immunoSEQ multiplex PCR, and TCRdb holds only the in-frame ones, with some missing. The sample shows about 49,000 clones, about 91% of them seen only once. This specimen was peripheral blood, taken after pregnancy. These receptors originate from a female donor with multiple sclerosis, enrolled in a pregnancy study.

V usage is TRBV5-4 and J usage is TRBJ2-7; D is perhaps TRBD2 (7 bases). From germline, CDR1 is SGHNT and CDR2 YYREEE (reference sequence). The CDR3 is 16 residues long. Deletions cut 0 bases from V and 6 bases from J, with 19 bases between. The CDR3 bases are TGTGCCAGCAGCTTGGGGGGGCGGGGGCTGGTGAGCGAGCAGTACTTC. It translates to CASSLGGRGLVSEQYF.

The chain couples TRBV4-1 to TRBJ1-1, with D possibly TRBD1 on 6 matching bases. The CDR3 runs 12 residues. V dropped 4 bases and J dropped 7 bases, with 10 bases sitting between them. CDR1 and CDR2 from the germline V gene are MGHRA and YSYEKL. The DNA for the CDR3 is TGCGCCAGCAGCCTAACAGGGAATGAAGCTTTCTTT. Protein product: CASSLTGNEAFF.

This chain uses TRBV9 with TRBJ2-3; 7 bases fit TRBD2. Germline V gives CDR1 SGDLS, CDR2 YYNGEE. Unmatched junction bases numbered 10, after V lost 3 bases and J lost 0 bases. This CDR3 region has 17 residues. CDR3 DNA sequence: TGTGCCAGCAGCGCCCCGACCAGCGGGGCTAGCACAGATACGCAGTATTTT. It codes for CASSAPTSGASTDTQYF.

The chain employs TRBV11-1 and TRBJ1-6; 9 bases align to TRBD1. V shed 5 bases, J shed 7 bases, and the junction held 3 bases outside the gene matches. Looked up from germline, CDR1 is SGHAT and CDR2 is FQDESV (reference sequence). The CDR3 has 14 amino acids. The CDR3 nucleotides read TGTGCCAGCAGCCCGGGACAGGGAAATTCACCCCTCCACTTT. Translation gives CASSPGQGNSPLHF.

V and J are TRBV5-6 and TRBJ2-3; 8 bases map to TRBD2. This CDR3 is 14 amino acids long. Germline CDR1 and CDR2: SGHDT and YYEEEE. The V gene end was trimmed by 2 bases and the J gene end by 3 bases; junction bases not matched to a gene: 2. The CDR3 sequence is CASSFGGATDTQYF. In DNA form, the CDR3 reads TGTGCCAGCAGCTTCGGGGGGGCAACAGATACGCAGTATTTT.

The chain combines TRBV10-3 with TRBJ1-1; D is undetermined. This CDR3 has 19 amino acids. V shed 0 bases and J shed 3 bases, with 23 bases lying between them. CDR1 and CDR2 from the germline V gene are ENHRY and SYGVKD. For the CDR3, the DNA is TGTGCCATCAGTGAGTCAGTCCCGAGGACCGTGGGGAGGTACACTGAAGCTTTCTTT. This codes for CAISESVPRTVGRYTEAFF.

The V call is TRBV5-6, the J call TRBJ1-1, with TRBD1 matching 10 bases. This CDR3 comprises 14 residues. Germline trimming cut 4 bases from V and 8 bases from J; bases unmatched to any gene: 8. CDR1 is SGHDT and CDR2 is YYEEEE in the germline V gene. The CDR3, as DNA: TGTGCCAGCAGCCTGGACAGGGGGGAGAAGGAAGCTTTCTTT. The encoded protein is CASSLDRGEKEAFF.

The genes are TRBV5-6 and TRBJ1-6, with a tentative D call TRBD1 (6 bases). The CDR3 length is 15 residues. Germline CDR1 is SGHDT and CDR2 is YYEEEE. V lost 0 bases and J 9 bases, leaving 13 bases between the germline ends. This CDR3 is CASSLAGTKGSPLHF. The CDR3 nucleotides read TGTGCCAGCAGCTTGGCCGGGACAAAGGGTTCACCCCTCCACTTT.

The chain has TRBV19 and TRBJ1-1; a possible D gene is TRBD1 (5 bases). Trimming shortened V by 5 bases and J by 7 bases, and 17 bases separated the two germline ends. This CDR3 spans 14 amino acids. Germline V lookup: CDR1 LNHDA, CDR2 SQIVND (reference sequence). CDR3 in DNA: TGTGCCAGTAGTCAACCCGGGACTCTTCGTGAAGCTTTCTTT. It encodes CASSQPGTLREAFF.

This clone was observed a single time. The rearrangement links TRBV19 to TRBJ2-7; TRBD1 is a possible D gene (6 bases). Germline assignment: CDR1 LNHDA and CDR2 SQIVND (reference sequence). V lost 4 bases and J 9 bases, leaving 13 bases between the germline ends. The CDR3 loop spans 12 amino acids. The CDR3 region has the DNA TGTGCCAGTAGTACGAACAGGGAGAGGCAGTACTTC. This sequence encodes CASSTNRERQYF.